The TCR beta chain described here comes from a study of human T cells and chemical hapten exposure. Study observations and caveats: Counts of TCRs above 1 in 1000 frequency stayed unchanged with DPC sensitization.

This CDR3 is 12 amino acids long. Between the trimmed V and J ends, which lost 6 bases and 3 bases, there was a span of 8 bases. This clonotype has a count of ten or more. Antigen unknown. The sample's time point: pre-sensitization, week 0. Described treatment: therapeutic diphenylcyclopropenone sensitization with weekly scalp DPC. Each CDR3 protein gets one entry after TCRdb re-called the RACE reads with MiXCR. The sample shows fewer than 350,000 distinct CDR3 sequences, 7.5% to 9% of them seen only once. The sequence was obtained from a man aged 18 to 29 with alopecia areata. Some clones in this sample may be carry-over from other donors' samples. The chain is built from TRBV12-3 or TRBV12-4 and TRBJ2-5; no clear D. The material sequenced was whole blood, taken in connection with sensitization to the hapten diphenylcyclopropenone (DPC). The CDR3 region has the DNA TGTGCCAGCAGCCCCCGAGAAGAGACCCAGTACTTC. The encoded protein is CASSPREETQYF.